Listed here are 24 T cell receptor beta chains from one sample, sequenced in a study of spatial heterogeneity in lung cancer (dated by TCRdb to between 2017 and 2020). The sample's time point, from its label and the paper: sample taken at primary tumor resection. For TCR sequencing, whole RNA was extracted from tumor and nontumor lung tissue, or from cryopreserved PBMC samples, and no cell sorting was done. Libraries were constructed by 5' RACE. The reads were generated on a NextSeq 500. TCRdb passed the public sequencing reads through fastp at Q25 and MiXCR, retaining productive beta sequences. Identical CDR3 protein sequences are pooled into one entry, listed with their most common genes and DNA. Within this sample are tens of thousands of distinct CDR3 sequences, with approximately 8.4% of them counted one time only. Of the sample, roughly 35% falls within the top ten clones. The sequences come from PBMCs, collected at surgery. These receptors were obtained from a female donor with early-stage non-small cell lung cancer.

The chain joins TRBV6-5 to TRBJ2-3; D unclear. The germline V gene encodes CDR1 MNHEY and CDR2 SVGAGI. The CDR3 runs 14 residues. Trimming took 5 bases from V and 8 from J, leaving 17 bases between them. CDR3 nucleotide sequence: TGTGCCAGCAGTCAACCCCCTTTAGCTAGTACGCAGTATTTT. It is translated as CASSQPPLASTQYF.

By share of the sample, this clonotype is medium-sized. V gene TRBV6-2 or TRBV6-3 combines with J gene TRBJ2-3; 10 bases line up with TRBD2. The CDR3 covers 15 residues. V shed 7 bases, J shed 3 bases, and the junction held 7 bases outside the gene matches. Germline CDR1 reads MNHEY; CDR2 reads SVGEGT. The CDR3 DNA sequence: TGTGCCAGCAAACCGGGACTAGCGAAAACAGATACGCAGTATTTT. It translates to CASKPGLAKTDTQYF.

At least ten counts were recorded for this clonotype. This chain uses TRBV30 with TRBJ1-5; D gene uncertain. V gave up 2 bases and J gave up 2 bases, with 7 bases separating them. The germline V gene encodes CDR1 GTSNPN and CDR2 SVGIG (reference sequence). CDR3 length: 13 residues. For the CDR3, the DNA is TGTGCCTGGAGTATACATGGCAATCAGCCCCAGCATTTT. Translation gives CAWSIHGNQPQHF.

This clonotype has at least ten counts. This chain connects TRBV5-6 to TRBJ2-7, with 9 bases that match TRBD2. The CDR3 spans 14 residues. Germline assignment: CDR1 SGHDT and CDR2 YYEEEE. Trimming cost V 4 bases and J 0 bases; bases outside gene matches: 2. DNA of the CDR3: TGTGCCAGCAGCGTACTAGCGGGCTCCTACGAGCAGTACGTC. Translating gives CASSVLAGSYEQYV.

This clonotype was counted many times. CDR3 region: CASSLRRGMHQPQHF. CDR3 coding DNA: TGTGCCAGCAGTTTAAGGCGGGGTATGCATCAGCCCCAGCATTTT. The chain employs TRBV12-3 or TRBV12-4 and TRBJ1-5; D is uncertain. The V end was cut by 2 bases, the J end by 5 bases, with 13 bases between. CDR3 length: 15 amino acids.

This clonotype has a count of ten or more. The gene calls are TRBV20-1 and TRBJ2-1; no clear D gene. The germline V and J ends were trimmed by 6 bases and 1 base, with 16 bases remaining between them. The CDR3 sequence is 15 residues long. Per germline, CDR1 DFQATT and CDR2 SNEGSKA (reference sequence). The CDR3 DNA is TGCAGTGCAAAAAATAGCTTTAGGTCCTACAATGAGCAGTTCTTC. This gives the protein CSAKNSFRSYNEQFF.

This clonotype was picked up many times. This sequence joins TRBV3-2 and TRBJ2-3; the table calls TRBD2, which could not be checked here. TRBV3-2 is termed a pseudogene. There are 15 residues in the CDR3. Here the CDR3 reads CASSQERRPPDTQYF. The CDR3 DNA is TGTGCCAGCAGCCAAGAACGTCGTCCTCCGGATACGCAGTATTTT.

V usage is TRBV5-8 and J usage is TRBJ1-2; TRBD1 agrees at 8 bases. CDR3 length: 15 amino acids. Germline lookup yields CDR1 SGHTS and CDR2 YDEGEE. J lost 8 bases, V lost 3 bases, and 12 bases had no gene match. Here the CDR3 DNA reads TGTGCCAGCAGCTCAAATCGGGACAGGCCGCGGGGCTACACCTTC. This codes for CASSSNRDRPRGYTF.

This clonotype was counted once. Likely a read error: the CDR3 ends without its conserved phenylalanine or tryptophan. The CDR3 DNA follows: TGCAGCGTTGATCGGCAGGGGGCTGAAGCTTTCTAT. Its translation is CSVDRQGAEAFY. V is TRBV29-1 and J is TRBJ1-1; the match to TRBD1 covers 7 bases. The junction had 4 bases not matched to a gene; V was cut back by 3 bases and J by 6 bases. The CDR3 is 12 amino acids. Germline V gives CDR1 SQVTM, CDR2 ANQGSEA.

As regards this clonotype: Here the CDR3 omits its conserved ending phenylalanine or tryptophan, so a read error is the likely source. The rearrangement links TRBV13 to TRBJ1-2; 7 nucleotides match TRBD1. In germline, CDR1 is PRHDT, CDR2 FYEKMQ (reference sequence). The CDR3 loop spans 13 amino acids. Losses at the gene ends were 5 bases for V and 4 bases for J; bases not matched to a gene: 4. CDR3 nucleotides: TGTGCCAGCAGCCAGGGACAGACCTATGGCTACACCTAC. Translating gives CASSQGQTYGYTY.

In this sample, this clonotype turned up a few times. V usage is TRBV7-9 and J usage is TRBJ2-2, with 7 nucleotides matching TRBD2. The germline V gene has CDR1 SEHNR and CDR2 FQNEAQ (reference sequence). V gave up 5 bases and J gave up 4 bases; unmatched junction bases: 13. The CDR3 totals 17 residues. CDR3 region: CASSHSGREMGTGELFF. DNA for the CDR3: TGTGCCAGCAGCCATTCGGGGCGGGAGATGGGCACCGGGGAGCTGTTTTTT. Using reference TRBV7-9 and TRBJ2-2 for the parts outside the CDR3, the full variable domain is DTGVSQNPRHKITKRGQNVTFRCDPISEHNRLYWYRQTLGQGPEFLTYFQNEAQLEKSRLLSDRFSAERPKGSFSTLEIQRTEQGDSAMYLCASSHSGREMGTGELFFGEGSRLTVL.

Many counts were recorded for this clonotype. The V call is TRBV7-9, the J call TRBJ2-2; 12 bases agree with TRBD2. The CDR3 loop spans 16 amino acids. With 5 bases clipped from V and 5 bases from J, the junction kept 6 bases outside the gene matches. CDR1 and CDR2 (germline): SEHNR, FQNEAQ (reference sequence). CDR3 protein: CASSTSGRMSTGELFF. The CDR3 DNA follows: TGTGCCAGCAGCACTAGCGGGAGGATGAGTACCGGGGAGCTGTTTTTT.

This clonotype came up a few times. The J gene is TRBJ2-5, the V gene TRBV25-1; the D gene is possibly TRBD2 (6 bases). Germline V gene data show CDR1 as MGHDK and CDR2 as SYGVNS. Trimming took off 1 base at V and 0 bases at J, with 18 bases between the two ends. The CDR3 length is 18 residues. The DNA of the CDR3 is TGTGCCAGCAGTGAATGGGCGGGGACCACCGAGTACCAAGAGACCCAGTACTTC. Protein product: CASSEWAGTTEYQETQYF.

This clonotype was seen repeatedly, ten times or more. The chain links TRBV18 to TRBJ2-1, with D possibly called TRBD1 or TRBD2 (5 bases each). The CDR3 is made up of 15 amino acids. Germline loops: CDR1 KGHSH, CDR2 LQKENI. The V gene lost 3 bases and the J gene lost 0 bases, with 9 bases spanning the gap. For the CDR3, the DNA is TGTGCCAGCTCACCGAGGGGAATCTCCTACAATGAGCAGTTCTTC. Translation gives CASSPRGISYNEQFF.

This clonotype was counted ten times or more. The chain couples TRBV3-1 to TRBJ2-1, with TRBD1 matching over 11 bases. CDR3 length equals 15 residues. V shed 2 bases and J 8 bases; nucleotides not matched to a gene: 5. The germline gives CDR1 LGHDT, CDR2 YNNKEL (reference sequence). The CDR3 is CASSQPGTGGHEQFF. The DNA of the CDR3 is TGTGCCAGCAGCCAACCGGGGACAGGGGGACATGAGCAGTTCTTC.

This clonotype was detected only a few times. The J gene is TRBJ2-7, the V gene TRBV28; 7 bases align to TRBD1. The CDR3 length is 14 residues. CDR1 is MDHEN and CDR2 is SYDVKM in the germline V gene. V shed 6 bases, J shed 0 bases, and the junction held 5 bases outside the gene matches. The CDR3 is CASSPGQFSYEQYF. CDR3 DNA: TGTGCCAGCAGCCCGGGACAGTTCTCCTACGAGCAGTACTTC. Full variable domain (missing parts from reference TRBV28 and TRBJ2-7): DVKVTQSSRYLVKRTGEKVFLECVQDMDHENMFWYRQDPGLGLRLIYFSYDVKMKEKGDIPEGYSVSREKKERFSLILESASTNQTSMYLCASSPGQFSYEQYFGPGTRLTVT.

This clonotype has at least ten counts. The chain carries TRBV7-9 and TRBJ2-1, with D possibly being TRBD1 (6 bases). CDR1 and CDR2 (germline): SEHNR, FQNEAQ (reference sequence). This CDR3 has 14 residues. Deletions cut 4 bases from V and 9 bases from J, with 16 bases between. This CDR3 reads CASSSLPGQIEQFF. The CDR3 coding sequence is TGTGCCAGCAGCTCACTCCCCGGACAGATTGAGCAGTTCTTC.

This clonotype was seen a handful of times. CDR3 sequence reads: CASSFIGLAGNKRVENIQYF. The CDR3 DNA sequence: TGTGCCAGCAGTTTCATCGGACTAGCGGGAAATAAAAGGGTAGAAAACATTCAGTACTTC. The rearrangement links TRBV28 to TRBJ2-4; 12 nucleotides align to TRBD2. V shed 3 bases, J shed 5 bases, and the junction held 17 bases outside the gene matches. Germline V gene sequence: CDR1 MDHEN, CDR2 SYDVKM. This CDR3 is built from 20 residues.

This clonotype was seen more than once but under ten times. The chain uses TRBV2 and TRBJ2-1; perhaps TRBD1 as D (5 bases). This CDR3 is 16 amino acids long. Trimming took 2 bases from V and 12 from J, leaving 23 bases between them. The germline V gene encodes CDR1 SNHLY and CDR2 FYNNEI. The DNA of the CDR3 is TGTGCCAGCAGTGAAAAGGAAATGACAGTCTCCGGATGGCAGTTCTTC. This sequence encodes CASSEKEMTVSGWQFF.

This clonotype was seen at least ten times. The rearrangement links TRBV7-9 to TRBJ2-1; possibly TRBD1 or TRBD2 for D (6 bases each). The germline V and J ends were trimmed by 8 bases and 10 bases, with 18 bases remaining between them. There are 13 residues in the CDR3. Germline CDR1 SEHNR, CDR2 FQNEAQ (reference sequence). The CDR3 nucleotides read TGTGCCAGCTTTCTACCTGAGGGGGGAGAGCAGTTCTTC. Residues: CASFLPEGGEQFF. Variable domain in full (rest from reference TRBV7-9 and TRBJ2-1): DTGVSQNPRHKITKRGQNVTFRCDPISEHNRLYWYRQTLGQGPEFLTYFQNEAQLEKSRLLSDRFSAERPKGSFSTLEIQRTEQGDSAMYLCASFLPEGGEQFFGPGTRLTVL.

In its sample, this clonotype was seen a few times. The chain has TRBV6-2 or TRBV6-3 and TRBJ1-1, with D perhaps matching TRBD1 (6 bases). Trimming took off 0 bases at V and 0 bases at J, with 11 bases between the two ends. The CDR3 length is 16 residues. Germline CDR1 and CDR2: MNHEY and SVGEGT. The CDR3 is CASSYSPGDVNTEAFF. The CDR3 DNA follows: TGTGCCAGCAGTTACTCGCCAGGGGACGTGAACACTGAAGCTTTCTTT.

In its sample, this clonotype was seen many times. CDR3: CSVEVSGYNEQFF. In DNA, the CDR3 is TGCAGCGTTGAAGTTTCAGGTTACAATGAGCAGTTCTTC. The J gene is TRBJ2-1, the V gene TRBV29-1, with D hard to call. This CDR3 contains 13 residues. V was clipped by 1 base and J by 4 bases, with 8 bases between them. Per germline, CDR1 SQVTM and CDR2 ANQGSEA.

In this sample, this clonotype turned up many times. J is TRBJ2-2 and V is TRBV7-8, with D maybe TRBD2 (6 bases). This CDR3 contains 14 residues. V gave up 6 bases and J gave up 4 bases, with 12 bases separating them. CDR1 and CDR2 from the germline V gene are SGHVS and FQNEAQ. CDR3 DNA sequence: TGTGCCAGCAGACGACTAGAGGCCACCGGGGAGCTGTTTTTT. Encoded protein: CASRRLEATGELFF.

The chain is built from TRBV19 and TRBJ1-5; D might be TRBD1 (5 bases). Germline V gives CDR1 LNHDA, CDR2 SQIVND (reference sequence). The CDR3 covers 12 residues. Trimming pared 10 bases from V and 5 bases from J, leaving 12 bases between. DNA for the CDR3: TGTGCCACGAAGCTCAGGGATCAGCCCCAGCATTTT. It specifies CATKLRDQPQHF.